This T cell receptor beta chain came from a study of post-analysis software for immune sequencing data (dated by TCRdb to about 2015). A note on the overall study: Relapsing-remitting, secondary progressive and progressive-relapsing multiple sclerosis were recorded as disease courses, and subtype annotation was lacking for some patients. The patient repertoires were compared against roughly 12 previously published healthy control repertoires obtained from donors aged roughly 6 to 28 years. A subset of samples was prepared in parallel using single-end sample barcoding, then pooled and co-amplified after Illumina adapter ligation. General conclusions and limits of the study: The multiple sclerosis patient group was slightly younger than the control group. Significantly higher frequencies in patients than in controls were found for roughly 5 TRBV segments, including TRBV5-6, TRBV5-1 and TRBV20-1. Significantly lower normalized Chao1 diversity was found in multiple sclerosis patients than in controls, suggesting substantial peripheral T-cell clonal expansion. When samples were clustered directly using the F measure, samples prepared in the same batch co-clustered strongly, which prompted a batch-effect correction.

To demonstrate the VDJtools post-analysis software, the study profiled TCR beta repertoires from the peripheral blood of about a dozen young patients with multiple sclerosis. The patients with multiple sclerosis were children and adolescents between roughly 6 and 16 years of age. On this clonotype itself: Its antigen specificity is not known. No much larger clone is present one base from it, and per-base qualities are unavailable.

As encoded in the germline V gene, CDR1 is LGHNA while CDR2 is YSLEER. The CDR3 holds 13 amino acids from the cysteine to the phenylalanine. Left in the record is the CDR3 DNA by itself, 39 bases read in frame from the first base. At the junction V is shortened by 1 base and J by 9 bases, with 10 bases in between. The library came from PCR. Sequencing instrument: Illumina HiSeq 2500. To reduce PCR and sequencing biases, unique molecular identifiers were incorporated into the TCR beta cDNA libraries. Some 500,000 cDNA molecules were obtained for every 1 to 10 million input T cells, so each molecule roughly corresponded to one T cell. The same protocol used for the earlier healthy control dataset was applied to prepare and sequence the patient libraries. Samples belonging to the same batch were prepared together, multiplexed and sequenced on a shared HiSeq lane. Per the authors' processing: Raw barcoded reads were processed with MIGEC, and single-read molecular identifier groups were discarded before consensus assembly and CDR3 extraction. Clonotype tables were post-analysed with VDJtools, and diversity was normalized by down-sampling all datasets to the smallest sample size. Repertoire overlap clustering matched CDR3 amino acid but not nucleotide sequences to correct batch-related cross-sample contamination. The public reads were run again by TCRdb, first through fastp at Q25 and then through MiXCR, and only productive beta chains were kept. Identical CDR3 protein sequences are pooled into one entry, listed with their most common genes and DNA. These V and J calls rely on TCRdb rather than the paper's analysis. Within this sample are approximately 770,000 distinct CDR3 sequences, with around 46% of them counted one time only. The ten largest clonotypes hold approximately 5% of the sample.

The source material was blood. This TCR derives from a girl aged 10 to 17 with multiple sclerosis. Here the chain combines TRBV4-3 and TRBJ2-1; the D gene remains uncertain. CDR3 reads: CASSQALSPEQFF. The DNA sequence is TGCGCCAGCAGCCAAGCGTTGAGTCCTGAGCAGTTCTTC.